This T cell receptor (beta chain) was sequenced during a study of T cell changes during pregnancy in multiple sclerosis. Germline CDR1 and CDR2: SQVTM and ANQGSEA. The CDR3 is 14 residues long. Trimming removed 7 bases from V and 0 bases from J; junction bases left unmatched: 8. The method was immunoSEQ multiplex PCR; TCRdb's version includes in-frame clones alone and lacks a portion of them. The sample lists 40,000 to 45,000 clones, roughly 89% occurring once. V usage is TRBV29-1 and J usage is TRBJ1-1; 7 bases agree with TRBD1. The sequences come from CD4+ T cells from peripheral blood mononuclear cells, collected in the first trimester of pregnancy. The source of this sequence is a female donor with multiple sclerosis, enrolled in a pregnancy study. The DNA for the CDR3 is TGCAGCGCCGCCCGACAGGGTTTGAACACTGAAGCTTTCTTT. Its protein is CSAARQGLNTEAFF.